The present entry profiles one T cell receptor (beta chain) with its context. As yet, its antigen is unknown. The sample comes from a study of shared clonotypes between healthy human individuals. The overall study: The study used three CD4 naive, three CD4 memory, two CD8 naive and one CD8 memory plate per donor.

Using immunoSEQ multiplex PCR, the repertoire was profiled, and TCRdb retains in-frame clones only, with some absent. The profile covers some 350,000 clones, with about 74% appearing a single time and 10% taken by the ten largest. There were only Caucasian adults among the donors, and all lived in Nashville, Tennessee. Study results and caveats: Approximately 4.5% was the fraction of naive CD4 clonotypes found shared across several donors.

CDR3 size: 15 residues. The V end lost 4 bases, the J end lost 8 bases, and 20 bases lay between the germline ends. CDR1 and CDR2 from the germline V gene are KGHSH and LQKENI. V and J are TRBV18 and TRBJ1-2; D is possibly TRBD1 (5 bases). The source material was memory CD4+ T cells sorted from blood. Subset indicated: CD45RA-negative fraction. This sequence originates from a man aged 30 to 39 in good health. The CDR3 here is CASSQTGRDGSGYTF. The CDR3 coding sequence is TGTGCCAGCTCACAAACCGGGAGGGACGGGAGCGGCTACACCTTC.